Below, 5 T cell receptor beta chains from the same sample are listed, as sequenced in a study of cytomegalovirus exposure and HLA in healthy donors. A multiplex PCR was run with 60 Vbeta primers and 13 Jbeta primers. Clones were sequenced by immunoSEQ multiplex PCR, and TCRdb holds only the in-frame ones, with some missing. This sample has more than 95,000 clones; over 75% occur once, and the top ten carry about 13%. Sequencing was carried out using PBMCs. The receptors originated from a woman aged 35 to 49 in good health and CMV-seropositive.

This CDR3 is CAWYTPTDGYTF. CDR3 coding DNA: TGTGCCTGGTACACCCCAACAGATGGCTACACCTTC. V gene TRBV30 combines with J gene TRBJ1-2, with D unresolved. V was clipped by 5 bases and J by 6 bases, with 13 bases between them. The CDR3 length is 12 residues. The germline V gene has CDR1 GTSNPN and CDR2 SVGIG (reference sequence).

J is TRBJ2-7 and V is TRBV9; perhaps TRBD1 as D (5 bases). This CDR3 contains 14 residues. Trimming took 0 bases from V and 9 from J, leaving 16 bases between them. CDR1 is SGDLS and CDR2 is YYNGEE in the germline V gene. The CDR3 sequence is CASSVAPDTGGQYF. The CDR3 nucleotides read TGTGCCAGCAGCGTAGCTCCGGACACCGGTGGGCAGTACTTC.

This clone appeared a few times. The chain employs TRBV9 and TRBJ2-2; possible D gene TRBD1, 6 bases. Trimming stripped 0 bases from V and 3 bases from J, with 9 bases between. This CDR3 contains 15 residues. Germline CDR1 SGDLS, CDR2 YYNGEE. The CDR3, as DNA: TGTGCCAGCAGCGTAGTGGGGGCTGACACCGGGGAGCTGTTTTTT. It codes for CASSVVGADTGELFF.

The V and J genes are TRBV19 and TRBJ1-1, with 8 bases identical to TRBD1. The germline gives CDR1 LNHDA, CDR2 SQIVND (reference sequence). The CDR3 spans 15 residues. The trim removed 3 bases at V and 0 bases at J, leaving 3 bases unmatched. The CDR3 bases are TGTGCCAGTAGTATCCGGACAGGGATGAACACTGAAGCTTTCTTT. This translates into CASSIRTGMNTEAFF. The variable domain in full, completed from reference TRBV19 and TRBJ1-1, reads DGGITQSPKYLFRKEGQNVTLSCEQNLNHDAMYWYRQDPGQGLRLIYYSQIVNDFQKGDIAEGYSVSREKKESFPLTVTSAQKNPTAFYLCASSIRTGMNTEAFFGQGTRLTVV.

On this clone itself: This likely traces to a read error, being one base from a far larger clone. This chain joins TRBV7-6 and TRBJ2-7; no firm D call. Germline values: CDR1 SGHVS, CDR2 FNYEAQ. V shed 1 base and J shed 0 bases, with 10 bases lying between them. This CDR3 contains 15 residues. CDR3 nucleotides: TGTGCCAGCAGCTTAGGCCCGACTTTCTCCTACGAGCAGTACTTC. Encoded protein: CASSLGPTFSYEQYF.